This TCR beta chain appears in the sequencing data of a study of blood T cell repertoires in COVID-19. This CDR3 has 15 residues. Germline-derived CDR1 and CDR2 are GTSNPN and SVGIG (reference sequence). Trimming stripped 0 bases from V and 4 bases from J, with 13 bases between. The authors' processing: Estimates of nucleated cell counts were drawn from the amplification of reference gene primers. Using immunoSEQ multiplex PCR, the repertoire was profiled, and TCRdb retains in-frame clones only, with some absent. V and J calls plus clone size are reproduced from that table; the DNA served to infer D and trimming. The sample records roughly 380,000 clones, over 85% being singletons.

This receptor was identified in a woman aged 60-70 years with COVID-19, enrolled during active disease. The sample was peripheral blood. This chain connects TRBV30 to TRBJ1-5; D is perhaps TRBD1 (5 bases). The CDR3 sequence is CAWSVEAGKNQPQHF. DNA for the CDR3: TGTGCCTGGAGTGTAGAGGCAGGGAAAAATCAGCCCCAGCATTTT.